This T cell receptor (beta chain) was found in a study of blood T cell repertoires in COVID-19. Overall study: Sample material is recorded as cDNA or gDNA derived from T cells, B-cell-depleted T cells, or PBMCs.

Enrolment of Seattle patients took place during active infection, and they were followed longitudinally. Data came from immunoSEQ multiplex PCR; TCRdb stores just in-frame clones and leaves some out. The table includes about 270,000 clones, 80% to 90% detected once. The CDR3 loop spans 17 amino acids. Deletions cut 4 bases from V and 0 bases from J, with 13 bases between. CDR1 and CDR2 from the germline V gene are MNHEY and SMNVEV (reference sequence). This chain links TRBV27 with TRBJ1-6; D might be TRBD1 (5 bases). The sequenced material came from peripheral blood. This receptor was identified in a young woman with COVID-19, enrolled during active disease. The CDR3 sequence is CASSYRGLSSYNSPLHF. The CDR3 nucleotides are TGTGCCAGCAGTTATCGGGGACTGAGCTCCTATAATTCACCCCTCCACTTT.